The clone carrying this TCR beta chain was observed a handful of times. Its specificity is not known. Building of the TCR beta libraries involved iRepertoire HTBI primers and Arm-PCR of CDR3 regions. TCRdb processed the multiplex PCR reads anew with MiXCR; each CDR3 protein has one entry. This sample has roughly 400,000 distinct CDR3 sequences; about 15% occur once, and the top ten carry roughly 8%. V lost 5 bases to trimming and J lost 1 base, with 5 bases between them. This CDR3 has 12 amino acids. CDR1 is MNHNS, CDR2 SASEGT, per germline. Time point meaning: newly diagnosed GD, antithyroid drugs for less than 3 months. There was RNA extracted from PBMCs, and the TCR library was made from it. This sample is part of a study of regulatory T cells in long-lasting Graves disease. Study results and limitations: Relative to new patients (roughly 1,000), persistent patients exhibited greater sharing of public clonotypes (about 3,000). Gene preferences differed: TRBV28, TRBJ1-2, TRBJ2-5 in persistent cases.

The same sample was also studied in work on T cells in Graves' hyperthyroidism and ophthalmopathy. That paper adds: Graves' hyperthyroidism showing no ophthalmopathy progression within 18 months was considered stable.

The rearrangement joins TRBV6-1 to TRBJ1-2; D gene ambiguous. Sequencing was performed on peripheral blood mononuclear cells (PBMCs), taken at new diagnosis, from a patient treated with antithyroid drugs. The source is a woman aged 40 to 49 with Graves disease. This CDR3 reads CASSKGNYGYTF. The CDR3 region has the DNA TGTGCCAGCAGTAAGGGTAACTATGGCTACACCTTC.